The entry that follows covers one TCR beta chain sequence. This sample is drawn from a study of blood T cell repertoires in COVID-19. Assay used: immunoSEQ multiplex PCR; TCRdb lists only in-frame clones, some missing. The data contain more than 95,000 clones, roughly 87% of them singletons. The receptor's source is a woman aged 80 or older in a cohort sampled during active COVID-19. The sample consisted of peripheral blood.

CDR3 loop: CASILHQGLNTEAFF. The CDR3, as DNA: TGTGCCAGCATCTTACACCAGGGGCTGAACACTGAAGCTTTCTTT. The J gene is TRBJ1-1, the V gene TRBV6-5, with D maybe TRBD1 (6 bases). V was pared by 7 bases and J by 0 bases, with 15 bases between. This CDR3 is 15 amino acids long. Germline-derived CDR1 and CDR2 are MNHEY and SVGAGI.